This TCR beta chain was recorded in a study of metastatic and nonmetastatic thyroid tumors. About the research overall: Blood and tumor or nodule tissue repertoires from malignant and benign thyroid patients were compared.

Findings of the study overall: Versus benign nodules, malignant thyroid tumors reportedly had significantly higher TCR beta diversity, in blood and tumor.

All patients were untreated before thyroid surgery. The germline V and J ends were trimmed by 1 base and 7 bases, with 7 bases remaining between them. CDR1 MNHNS and CDR2 SASEGT come from the germline V gene. This CDR3 spans 13 amino acids. TCRdb ran MiXCR on the PCR reads. Seen here are about 13,000 clones, 28% observed once, and the top ten hold 9% to 15%. Many counts were recorded for this clone. Its antigen is not known. The clonotype was recovered from a female donor with papillary thyroid cancer or a benign thyroid nodule (not recorded which). Some clones in this sample may be carry-over from other donors' samples. The chain has TRBV6-1 and TRBJ1-4; D remains unclear. The material sequenced was tumor tissue. This chain's CDR3 is CASSEGFAEKLFF. The CDR3 nucleotides are TGTGCCAGCAGTGAAGGATTCGCTGAAAAACTGTTTTTT.